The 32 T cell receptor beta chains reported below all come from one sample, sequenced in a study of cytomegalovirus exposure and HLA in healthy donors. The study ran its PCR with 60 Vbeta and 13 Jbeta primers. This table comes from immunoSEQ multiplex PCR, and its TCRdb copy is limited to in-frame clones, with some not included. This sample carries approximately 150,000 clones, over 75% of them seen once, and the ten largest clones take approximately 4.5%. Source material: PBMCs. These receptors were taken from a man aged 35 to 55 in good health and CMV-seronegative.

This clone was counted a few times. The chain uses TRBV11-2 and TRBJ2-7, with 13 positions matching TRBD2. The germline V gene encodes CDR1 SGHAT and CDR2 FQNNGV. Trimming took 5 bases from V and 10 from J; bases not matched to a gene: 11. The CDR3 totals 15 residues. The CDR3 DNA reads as TGTGCCAGCAGCCCATCACTAGCGGGGGGGCTCAGTCAGTACTTC. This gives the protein CASSPSLAGGLSQYF.

CDR3 sequence reads: CASSWDTGGPQHF. The DNA of the CDR3 is TGTGCCAGCAGCTGGGACACCGGCGGGCCCCAGCATTTT. The gene calls are TRBV7-2 and TRBJ1-5, with D possibly matching TRBD1 (6 bases). The CDR3 is 13 amino acids. Germline loops: CDR1 SGHTA, CDR2 FQGNSA. V lost 4 bases to trimming and J lost 9 bases, with 13 bases between them. Using reference TRBV7-2 and TRBJ1-5 for the parts outside the CDR3, the full variable domain is GAGVSQSPSNKVTEKGKDVELRCDPISGHTALYWYRQSLGQGLEFLIYFQGNSAPDKSGLPSDRFSAERTGGSVSTLTIQRTQQEDSAVYLCASSWDTGGPQHFGDGTRLSIL.

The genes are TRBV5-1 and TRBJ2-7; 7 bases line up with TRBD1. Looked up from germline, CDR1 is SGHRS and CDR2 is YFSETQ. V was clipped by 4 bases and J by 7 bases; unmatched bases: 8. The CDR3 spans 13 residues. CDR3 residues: CASSPLPGGEQYF. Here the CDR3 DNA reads TGCGCCAGCAGCCCCCTTCCAGGGGGTGAGCAGTACTTC. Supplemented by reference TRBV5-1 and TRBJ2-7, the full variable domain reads KAGVTQTPRYLIKTRGQQVTLSCSPISGHRSVSWYQQTPGQGLQFLFEYFSETQRNKGNFPGRFSGRQFSNSRSEMNVSTLELGDSALYLCASSPLPGGEQYFGPGTRLTVT.

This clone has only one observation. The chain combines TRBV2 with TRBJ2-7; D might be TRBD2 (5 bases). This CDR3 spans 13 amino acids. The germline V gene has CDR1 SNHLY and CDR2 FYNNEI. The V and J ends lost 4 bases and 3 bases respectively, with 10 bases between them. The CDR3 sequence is CASSGRSNYEQYF. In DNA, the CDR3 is TGTGCCAGCAGTGGGAGGAGCAACTACGAGCAGTACTTC.

The chain's CDR3 is CASSQEDRGGGEKLFF. CDR3 bases: TGTGCCAGCAGCCAAGAGGACAGGGGGGGAGGAGAAAAACTGTTTTTT. The genes are TRBV4-2 and TRBJ1-4; TRBD1 aligns across 10 bases. The CDR3 is 16 amino acids. Germline loops: CDR1 LGHNA, CDR2 YNFKEQ. With 0 bases clipped from V and 8 bases from J, the junction kept 6 bases outside the gene matches.

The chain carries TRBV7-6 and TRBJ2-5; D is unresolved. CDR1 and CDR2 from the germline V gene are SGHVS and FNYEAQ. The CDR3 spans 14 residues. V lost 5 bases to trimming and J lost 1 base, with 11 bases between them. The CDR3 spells CASSPRLAQETQYF. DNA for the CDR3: TGTGCCAGCAGCCCCCGCTTAGCCCAAGAGACCCAGTACTTC. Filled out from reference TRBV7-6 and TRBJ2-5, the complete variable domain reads GAGVSQSPRYKVTKRGQDVALRCDPISGHVSLYWYRQALGQGPEFLTYFNYEAQQDKSGLPNDRFSAERPEGSISTLTIQRTEQRDSAMYRCASSPRLAQETQYFGPGTRLLVL.

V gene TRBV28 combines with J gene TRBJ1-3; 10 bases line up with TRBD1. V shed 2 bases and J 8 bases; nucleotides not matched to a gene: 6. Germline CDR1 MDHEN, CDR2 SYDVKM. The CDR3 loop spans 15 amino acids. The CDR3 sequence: CASSLDRGRGDTIYF. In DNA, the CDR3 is TGTGCCAGCAGTTTAGACAGGGGGCGCGGGGACACCATATATTTT.

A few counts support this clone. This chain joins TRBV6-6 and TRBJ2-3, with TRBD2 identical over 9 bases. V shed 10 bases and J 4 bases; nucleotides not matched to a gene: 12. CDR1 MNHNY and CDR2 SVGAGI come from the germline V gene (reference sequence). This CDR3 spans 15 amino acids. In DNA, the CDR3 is TGTGCCACCTGCGAGCGGGGGGTTGAGGCAGATACGCAGTATTTT. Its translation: CATCERGVEADTQYF.

CDR3 loop: CASSLKPPLAGDTQYF. As DNA, the CDR3 is TGTGCCAGCAGTTTAAAGCCCCCCCTCGCGGGAGATACGCAGTATTTT. The chain uses TRBV28 and TRBJ2-3, with a possible D match to TRBD2 (5 bases). The germline CDR1 and CDR2 sequences are MDHEN and SYDVKM. With 2 bases removed from V and 5 bases from J, the gap between germline ends came to 17 bases. The CDR3 is made up of 16 amino acids.

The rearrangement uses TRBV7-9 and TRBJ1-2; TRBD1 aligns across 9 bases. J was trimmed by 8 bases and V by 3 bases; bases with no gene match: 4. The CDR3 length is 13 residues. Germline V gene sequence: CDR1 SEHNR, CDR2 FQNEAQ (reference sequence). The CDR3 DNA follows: TGTGCCAGCAGCTTGTCTACAGGGGGCGGCTACACCTTC. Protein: CASSLSTGGGYTF. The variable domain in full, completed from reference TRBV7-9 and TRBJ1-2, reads DTGVSQNPRHKITKRGQNVTFRCDPISEHNRLYWYRQTLGQGPEFLTYFQNEAQLEKSRLLSDRFSAERPKGSFSTLEIQRTEQGDSAMYLCASSLSTGGGYTFGSGTRLTVV.

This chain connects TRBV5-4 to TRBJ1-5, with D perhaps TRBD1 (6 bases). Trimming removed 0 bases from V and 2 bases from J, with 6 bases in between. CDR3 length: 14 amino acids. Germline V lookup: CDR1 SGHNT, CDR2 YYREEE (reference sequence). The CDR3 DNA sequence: TGTGCCAGCAGCTTGGGGACAGGCAATCAGCCCCAGCATTTT. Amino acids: CASSLGTGNQPQHF.

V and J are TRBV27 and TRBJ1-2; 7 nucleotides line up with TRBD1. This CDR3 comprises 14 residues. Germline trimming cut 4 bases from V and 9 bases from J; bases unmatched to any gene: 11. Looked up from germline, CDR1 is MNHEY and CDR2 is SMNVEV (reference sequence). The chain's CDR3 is CASSSFDRVGSYTF. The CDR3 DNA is TGTGCCAGCAGTTCCTTTGACAGGGTAGGGAGCTACACCTTC.

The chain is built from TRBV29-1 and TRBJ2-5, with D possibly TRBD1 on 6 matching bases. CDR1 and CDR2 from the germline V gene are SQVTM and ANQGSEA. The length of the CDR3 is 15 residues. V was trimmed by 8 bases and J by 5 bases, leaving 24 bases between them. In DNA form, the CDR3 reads TGCAGCCCCCCGCACGTGAAGGGCCAGGGGGAGACCCAGTACTTC. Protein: CSPPHVKGQGETQYF.

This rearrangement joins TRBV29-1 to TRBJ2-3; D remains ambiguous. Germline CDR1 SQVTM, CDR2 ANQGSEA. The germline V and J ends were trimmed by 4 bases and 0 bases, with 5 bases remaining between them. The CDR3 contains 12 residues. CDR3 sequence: CSVGSSTDTQYF. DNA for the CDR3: TGCAGCGTTGGGAGCAGCACAGATACGCAGTATTTT.

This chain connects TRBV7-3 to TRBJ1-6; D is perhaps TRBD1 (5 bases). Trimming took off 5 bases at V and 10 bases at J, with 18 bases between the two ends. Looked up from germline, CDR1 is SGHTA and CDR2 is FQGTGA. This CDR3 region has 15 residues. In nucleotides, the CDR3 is TGTGCCAGCAGCCCACAAGCGGGGCTTGGGTCACCCCTCCACTTT. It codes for CASSPQAGLGSPLHF.

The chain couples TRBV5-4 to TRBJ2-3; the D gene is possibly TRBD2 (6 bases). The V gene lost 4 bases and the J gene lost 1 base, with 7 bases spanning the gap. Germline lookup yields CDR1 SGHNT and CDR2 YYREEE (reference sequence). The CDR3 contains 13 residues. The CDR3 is CASSPGGTDTQYF. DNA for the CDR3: TGTGCCAGCAGCCCGGGGGGCACAGATACGCAGTATTTT.

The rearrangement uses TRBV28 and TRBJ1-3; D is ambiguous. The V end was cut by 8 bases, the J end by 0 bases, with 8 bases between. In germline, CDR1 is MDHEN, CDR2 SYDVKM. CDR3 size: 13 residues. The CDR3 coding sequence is TGTGCCAGCGTCTCTAGCTCTGGAAACACCATATATTTT. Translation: CASVSSSGNTIYF. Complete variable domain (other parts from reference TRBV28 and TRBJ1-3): DVKVTQSSRYLVKRTGEKVFLECVQDMDHENMFWYRQDPGLGLRLIYFSYDVKMKEKGDIPEGYSVSREKKERFSLILESASTNQTSMYLCASVSSSGNTIYFGEGSWLTVV.

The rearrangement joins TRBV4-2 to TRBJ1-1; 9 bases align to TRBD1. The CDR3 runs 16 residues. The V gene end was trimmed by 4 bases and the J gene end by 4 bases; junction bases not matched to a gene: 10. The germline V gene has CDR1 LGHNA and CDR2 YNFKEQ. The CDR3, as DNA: TGTGCCAGCAGCCGCTGGACAGGGGAGAGAAGCACTGAAGCTTTCTTT. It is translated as CASSRWTGERSTEAFF.

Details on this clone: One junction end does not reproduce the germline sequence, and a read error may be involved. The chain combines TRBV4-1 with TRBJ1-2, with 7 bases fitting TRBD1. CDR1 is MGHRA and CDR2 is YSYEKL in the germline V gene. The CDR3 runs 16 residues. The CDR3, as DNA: TGTGCCAGCAGCCAAGAAACGACAGGGATGGTGGGTGGCTACACCTTC. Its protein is CASSQETTGMVGGYTF.

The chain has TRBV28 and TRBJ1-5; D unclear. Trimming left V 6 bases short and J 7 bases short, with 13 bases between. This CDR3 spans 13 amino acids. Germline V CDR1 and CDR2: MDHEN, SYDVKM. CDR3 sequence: CASSSLGRQPQHF. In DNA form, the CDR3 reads TGTGCCAGCAGCTCCCTTGGGAGACAGCCCCAGCATTTT.

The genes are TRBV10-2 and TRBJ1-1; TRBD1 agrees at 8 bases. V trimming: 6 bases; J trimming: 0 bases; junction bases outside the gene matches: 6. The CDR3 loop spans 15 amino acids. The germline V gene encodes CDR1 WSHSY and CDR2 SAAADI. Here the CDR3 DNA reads TGCGCCAGCAGCCAGGGACAGGTCCTGAACACTGAAGCTTTCTTT. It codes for CASSQGQVLNTEAFF.

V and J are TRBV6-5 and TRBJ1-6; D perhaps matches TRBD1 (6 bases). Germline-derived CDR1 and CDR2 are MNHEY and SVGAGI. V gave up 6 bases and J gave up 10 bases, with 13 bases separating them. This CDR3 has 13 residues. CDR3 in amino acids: CASSRGQGSPLHF. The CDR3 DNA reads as TGTGCCAGCAGCCGCGGTCAGGGGTCACCCCTCCACTTT.

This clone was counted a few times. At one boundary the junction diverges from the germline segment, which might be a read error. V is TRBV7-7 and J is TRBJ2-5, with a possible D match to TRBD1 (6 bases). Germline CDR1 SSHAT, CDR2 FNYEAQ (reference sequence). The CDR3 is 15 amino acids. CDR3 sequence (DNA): TGTGCTAGCAGCCCCAACCCAGGGGTGGCAGAGACCCAGTACTTC. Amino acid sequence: CASSPNPGVAETQYF.

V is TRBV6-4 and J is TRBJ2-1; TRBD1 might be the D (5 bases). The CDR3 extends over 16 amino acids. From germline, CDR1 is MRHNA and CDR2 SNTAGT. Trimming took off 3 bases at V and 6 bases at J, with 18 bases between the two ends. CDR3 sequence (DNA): TGTGCCAGCAGTGAAGGTTCCGCGCAGGGTCGCAATGAGCAGTTCTTC. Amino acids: CASSEGSAQGRNEQFF.

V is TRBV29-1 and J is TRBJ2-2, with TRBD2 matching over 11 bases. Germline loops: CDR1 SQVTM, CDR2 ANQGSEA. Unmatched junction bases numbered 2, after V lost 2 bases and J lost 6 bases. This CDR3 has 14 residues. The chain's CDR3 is CSVELAGGPGELFF. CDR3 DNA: TGCAGCGTTGAATTAGCGGGGGGGCCCGGGGAGCTGTTTTTT.

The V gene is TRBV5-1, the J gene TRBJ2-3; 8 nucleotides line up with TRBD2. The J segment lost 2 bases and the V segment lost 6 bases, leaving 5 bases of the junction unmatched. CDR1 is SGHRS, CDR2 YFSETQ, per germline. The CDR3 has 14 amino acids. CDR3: CASKGGGNTDTQYF. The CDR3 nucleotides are TGCGCCAGCAAGGGCGGGGGGAACACAGATACGCAGTATTTT.

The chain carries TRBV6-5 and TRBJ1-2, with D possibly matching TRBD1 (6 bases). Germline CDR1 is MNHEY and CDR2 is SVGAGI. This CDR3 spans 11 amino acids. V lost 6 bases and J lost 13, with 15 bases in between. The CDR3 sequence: CASRRRDKLTF. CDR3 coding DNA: TGTGCCAGCAGGCGTAGGGACAAACTCACCTTC.

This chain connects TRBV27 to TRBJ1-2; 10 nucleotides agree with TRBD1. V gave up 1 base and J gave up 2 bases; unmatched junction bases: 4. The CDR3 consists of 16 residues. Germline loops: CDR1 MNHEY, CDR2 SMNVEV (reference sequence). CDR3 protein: CASSLYGTGVNYGYTF. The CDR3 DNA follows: TGTGCCAGCAGTTTATATGGGACAGGGGTCAACTATGGCTACACCTTC.

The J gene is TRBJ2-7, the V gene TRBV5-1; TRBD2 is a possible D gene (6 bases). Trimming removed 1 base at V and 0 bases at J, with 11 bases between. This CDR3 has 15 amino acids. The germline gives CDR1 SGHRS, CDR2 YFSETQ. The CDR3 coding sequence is TGCGCCAGCAGCTTGTCTAGCGCCAACTCCTACGAGCAGTACTTC. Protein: CASSLSSANSYEQYF.

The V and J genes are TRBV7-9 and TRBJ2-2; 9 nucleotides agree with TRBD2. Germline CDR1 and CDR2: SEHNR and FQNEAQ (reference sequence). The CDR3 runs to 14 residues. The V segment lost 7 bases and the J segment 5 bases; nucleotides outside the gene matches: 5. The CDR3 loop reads CASMISGGTGELFF. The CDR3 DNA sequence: TGTGCCAGCATGATCAGCGGGGGGACCGGGGAGCTGTTTTTT.

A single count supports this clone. This chain's CDR3 is CASSYSLDRTYVGYTF. CDR3 sequence (DNA): TGTGCCAGCAGTTACTCACTGGACAGGACCTATGTTGGCTACACCTTC. This chain links TRBV6-6 with TRBJ1-2, with TRBD1 matching over 7 bases. The junction had 11 bases not matched to a gene; V was cut back by 0 bases and J by 7 bases. The CDR3 spans 16 residues. From germline, CDR1 is MNHNY and CDR2 SVGAGI (reference sequence).

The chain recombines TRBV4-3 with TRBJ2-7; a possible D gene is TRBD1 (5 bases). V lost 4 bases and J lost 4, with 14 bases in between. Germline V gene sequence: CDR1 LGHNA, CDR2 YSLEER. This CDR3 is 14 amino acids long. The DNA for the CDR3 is TGCGCCAGCAGCCTTGGCAGGCAGGGTTACGAGCAGTACTTC. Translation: CASSLGRQGYEQYF.